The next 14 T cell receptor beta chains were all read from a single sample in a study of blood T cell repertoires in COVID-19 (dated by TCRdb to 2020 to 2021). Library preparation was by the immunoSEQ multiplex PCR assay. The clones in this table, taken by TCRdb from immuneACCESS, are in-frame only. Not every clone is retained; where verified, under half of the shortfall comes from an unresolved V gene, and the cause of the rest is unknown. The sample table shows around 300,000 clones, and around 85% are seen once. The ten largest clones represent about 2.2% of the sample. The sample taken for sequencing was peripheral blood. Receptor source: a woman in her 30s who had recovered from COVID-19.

CDR3 DNA sequence: TGCGCCAGCAGCCAAGCAGTGGACGGGACTGGGCGGGAGACCCAGTACTTC. Translating gives CASSQAVDGTGRETQYF. This rearrangement joins TRBV4-1 to TRBJ2-5, with D tentatively TRBD2 (6 bases). This CDR3 contains 17 residues. From germline, CDR1 is MGHRA and CDR2 YSYEKL. V was trimmed by 1 base and J by 5 bases, leaving 20 bases between them.

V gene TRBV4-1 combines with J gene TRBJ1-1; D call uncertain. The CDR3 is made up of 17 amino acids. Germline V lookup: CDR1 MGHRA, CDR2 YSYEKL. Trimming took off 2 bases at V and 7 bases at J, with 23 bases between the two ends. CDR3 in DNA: TGCGCCAGCAGCCAATTACGTATACAGTTTCGTTCCGATGAAGCTTTCTTT. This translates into CASSQLRIQFRSDEAFF.

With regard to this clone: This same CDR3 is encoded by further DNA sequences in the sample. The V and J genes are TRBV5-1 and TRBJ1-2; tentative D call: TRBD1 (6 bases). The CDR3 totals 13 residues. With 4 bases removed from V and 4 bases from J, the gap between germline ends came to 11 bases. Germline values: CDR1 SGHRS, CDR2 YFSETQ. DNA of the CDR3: TGCGCCAGCAGCAGGGGGGGAACCTATGGCTACACCTTC. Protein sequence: CASSRGGTYGYTF.

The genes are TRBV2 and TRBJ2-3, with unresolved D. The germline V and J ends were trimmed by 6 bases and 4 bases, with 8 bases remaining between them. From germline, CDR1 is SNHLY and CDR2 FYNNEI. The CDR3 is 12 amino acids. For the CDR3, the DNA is TGTGCCAGCAGGTTAACATCAGATACGCAGTATTTT. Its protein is CASRLTSDTQYF.

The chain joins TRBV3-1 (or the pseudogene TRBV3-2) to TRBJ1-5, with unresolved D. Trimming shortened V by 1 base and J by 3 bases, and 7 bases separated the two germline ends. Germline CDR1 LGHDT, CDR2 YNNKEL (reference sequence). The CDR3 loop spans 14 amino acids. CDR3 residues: CASSQGRTNQPQHF. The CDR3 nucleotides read TGTGCCAGCAGCCAAGGGAGGACCAATCAGCCCCAGCATTTT.

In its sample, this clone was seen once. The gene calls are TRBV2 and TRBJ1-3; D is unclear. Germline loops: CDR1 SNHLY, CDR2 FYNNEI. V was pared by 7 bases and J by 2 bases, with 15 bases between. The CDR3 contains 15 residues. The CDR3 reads CASNLAGPPGNTIYF. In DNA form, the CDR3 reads TGTGCCAGCAACCTAGCGGGTCCCCCTGGAAACACCATATATTTT.

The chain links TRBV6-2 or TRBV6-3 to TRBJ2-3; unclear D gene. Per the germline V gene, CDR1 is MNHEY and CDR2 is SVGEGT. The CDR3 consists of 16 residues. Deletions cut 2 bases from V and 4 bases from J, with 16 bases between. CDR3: CASSYPGRVGSDTQYF. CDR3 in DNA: TGTGCCAGCAGTTACCCAGGCCGTGTAGGTTCAGATACGCAGTATTTT.

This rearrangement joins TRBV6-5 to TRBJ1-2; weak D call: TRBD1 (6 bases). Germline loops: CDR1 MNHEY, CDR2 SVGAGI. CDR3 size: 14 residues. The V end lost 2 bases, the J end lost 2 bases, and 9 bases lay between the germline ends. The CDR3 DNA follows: TGTGCCAGCAGTTACAGGGACAAGAACTATGGCTACACCTTC. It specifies CASSYRDKNYGYTF.

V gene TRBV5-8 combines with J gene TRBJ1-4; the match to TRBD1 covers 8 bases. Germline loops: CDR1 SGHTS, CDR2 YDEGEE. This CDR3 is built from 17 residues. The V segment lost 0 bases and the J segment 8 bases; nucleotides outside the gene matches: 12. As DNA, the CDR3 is TGTGCCAGCAGCTTGGCCCTCGGTGGGACAGGCCGGGAAAAACTGTTTTTT. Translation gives CASSLALGGTGREKLFF. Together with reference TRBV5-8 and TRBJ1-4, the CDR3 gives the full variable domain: EAGVTQSPTHLIKTRGQQATLRCSPISGHTSVYWYQQALGLGLQFLLWYDEGEERNRGNFPPRFSGRQFPNYSSELNVNALELEDSALYLCASSLALGGTGREKLFFGSGTQLSVL.

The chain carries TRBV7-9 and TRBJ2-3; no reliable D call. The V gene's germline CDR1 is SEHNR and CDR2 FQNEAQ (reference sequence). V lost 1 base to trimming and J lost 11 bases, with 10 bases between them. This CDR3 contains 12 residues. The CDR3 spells CASSLVLEEQYF. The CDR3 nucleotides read TGTGCCAGCAGCTTAGTCCTTGAGGAGCAGTATTTT.

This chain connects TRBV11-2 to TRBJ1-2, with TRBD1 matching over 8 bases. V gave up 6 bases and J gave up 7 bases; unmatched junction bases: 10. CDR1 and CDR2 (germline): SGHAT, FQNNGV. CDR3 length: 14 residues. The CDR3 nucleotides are TGTGCCAGCAGTACAGGGGGTACCTATGGTGGCTACACCTTC. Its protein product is CASSTGGTYGGYTF.

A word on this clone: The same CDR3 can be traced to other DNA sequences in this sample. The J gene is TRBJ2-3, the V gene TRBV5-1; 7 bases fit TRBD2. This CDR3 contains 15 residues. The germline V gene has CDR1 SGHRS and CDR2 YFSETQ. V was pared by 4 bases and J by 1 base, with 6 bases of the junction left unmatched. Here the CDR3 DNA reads TGCGCCAGCAGCCCAACTACTAGCGGCACAGATACGCAGTATTTT. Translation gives CASSPTTSGTDTQYF.

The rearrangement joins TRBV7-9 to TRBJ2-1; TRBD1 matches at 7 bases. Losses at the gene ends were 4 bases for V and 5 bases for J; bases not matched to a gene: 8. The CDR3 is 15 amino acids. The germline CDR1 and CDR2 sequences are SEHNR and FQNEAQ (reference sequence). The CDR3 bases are TGTGCCAGCAGCTATCGTATGGGACAGAACAATGAGCAGTTCTTC. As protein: CASSYRMGQNNEQFF.

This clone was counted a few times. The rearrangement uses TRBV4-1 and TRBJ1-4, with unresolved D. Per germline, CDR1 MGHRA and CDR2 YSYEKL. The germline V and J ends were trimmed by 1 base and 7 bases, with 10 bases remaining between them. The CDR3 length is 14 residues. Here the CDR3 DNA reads TGCGCCAGCAGCCAAGGACTACCGGCTGAAAAACTGTTTTTT. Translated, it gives CASSQGLPAEKLFF.